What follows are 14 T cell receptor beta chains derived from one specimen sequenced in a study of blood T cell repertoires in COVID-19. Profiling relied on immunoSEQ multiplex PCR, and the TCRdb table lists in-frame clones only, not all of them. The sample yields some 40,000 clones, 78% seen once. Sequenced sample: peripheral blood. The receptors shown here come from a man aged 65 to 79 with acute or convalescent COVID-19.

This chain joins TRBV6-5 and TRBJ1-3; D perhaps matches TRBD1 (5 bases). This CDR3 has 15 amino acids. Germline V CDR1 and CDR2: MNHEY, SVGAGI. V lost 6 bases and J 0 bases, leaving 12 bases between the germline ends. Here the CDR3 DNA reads TGTGCCAGCAGAGGACATATACCCTCTGGAAACACCATATATTTT. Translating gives CASRGHIPSGNTIYF.

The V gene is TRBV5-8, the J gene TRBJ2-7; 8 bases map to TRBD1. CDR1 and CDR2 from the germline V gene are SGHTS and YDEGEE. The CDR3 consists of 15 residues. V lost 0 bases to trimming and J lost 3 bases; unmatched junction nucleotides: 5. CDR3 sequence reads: CASSLAGTGLYEQYF. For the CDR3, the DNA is TGTGCCAGCAGCTTGGCGGGGACAGGCCTCTACGAGCAGTACTTC.

CDR3 nucleotides: TGTGCCAGCAGTGGGACAGAGTCCTCCTATAATTCACCCCTCCACTTT. Amino acids: CASSGTESSYNSPLHF. The V gene is TRBV27, the J gene TRBJ1-6, with TRBD1 identical over 7 bases. This CDR3 has 16 residues. CDR1 and CDR2 (germline): MNHEY, SMNVEV (reference sequence). V was pared by 5 bases and J by 0 bases, with 4 bases of the junction left unmatched.

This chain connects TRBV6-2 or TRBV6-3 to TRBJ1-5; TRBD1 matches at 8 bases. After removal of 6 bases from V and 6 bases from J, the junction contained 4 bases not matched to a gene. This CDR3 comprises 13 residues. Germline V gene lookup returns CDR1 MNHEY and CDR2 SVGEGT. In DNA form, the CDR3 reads TGTGCCAGCAGCTCCGACAGGGGTCAGCCCCAGCATTTT. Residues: CASSSDRGQPQHF.

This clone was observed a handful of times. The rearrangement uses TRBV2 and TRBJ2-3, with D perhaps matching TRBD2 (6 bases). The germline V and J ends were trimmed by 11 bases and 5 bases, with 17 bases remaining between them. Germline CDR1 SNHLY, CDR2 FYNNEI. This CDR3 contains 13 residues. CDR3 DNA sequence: TGTGCCTGTTGGTTTCGGGAGCGAGATACGCAGTATTTT. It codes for CACWFRERDTQYF.

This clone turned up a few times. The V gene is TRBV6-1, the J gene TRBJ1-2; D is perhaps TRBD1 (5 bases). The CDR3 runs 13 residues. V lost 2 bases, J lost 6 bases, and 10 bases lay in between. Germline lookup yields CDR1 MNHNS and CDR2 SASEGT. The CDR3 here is CASSESGSHGYTF. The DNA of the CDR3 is TGTGCCAGCAGTGAATCAGGGTCGCATGGCTACACCTTC.

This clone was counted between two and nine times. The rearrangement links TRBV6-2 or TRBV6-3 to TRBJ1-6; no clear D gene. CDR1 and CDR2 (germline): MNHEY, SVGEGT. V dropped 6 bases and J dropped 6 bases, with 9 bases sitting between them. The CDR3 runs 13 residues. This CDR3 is CASSPPGNSPLHF. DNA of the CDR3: TGTGCCAGCAGCCCGCCGGGTAATTCACCCCTCCACTTT.

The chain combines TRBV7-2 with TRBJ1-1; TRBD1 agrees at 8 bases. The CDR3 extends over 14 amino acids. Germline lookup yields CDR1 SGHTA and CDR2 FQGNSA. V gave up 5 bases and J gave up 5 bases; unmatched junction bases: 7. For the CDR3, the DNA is TGTGCCAGCAGCGCAGGACAGGGCGGGACTGAAGCTTTCTTT. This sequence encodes CASSAGQGGTEAFF. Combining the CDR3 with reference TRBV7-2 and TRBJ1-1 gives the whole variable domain GAGVSQSPSNKVTEKGKDVELRCDPISGHTALYWYRQSLGQGLEFLIYFQGNSAPDKSGLPSDRFSAERTGGSVSTLTIQRTQQEDSAVYLCASSAGQGGTEAFFGQGTRLTVV.

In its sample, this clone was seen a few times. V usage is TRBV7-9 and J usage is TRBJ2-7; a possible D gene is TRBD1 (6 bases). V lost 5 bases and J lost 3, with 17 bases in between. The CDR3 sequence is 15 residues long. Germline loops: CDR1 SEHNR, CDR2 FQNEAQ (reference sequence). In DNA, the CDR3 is TGTGCCAGCAGCCCCGGCCAGGGGAAGAACTACGAGCAGTACTTC. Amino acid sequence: CASSPGQGKNYEQYF.

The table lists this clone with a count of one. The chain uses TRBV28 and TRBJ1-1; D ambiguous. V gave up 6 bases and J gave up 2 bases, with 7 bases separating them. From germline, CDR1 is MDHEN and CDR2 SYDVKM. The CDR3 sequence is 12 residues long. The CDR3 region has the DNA TGTGCCAGCAGACTGATAAACACTGAAGCTTTCTTT. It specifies CASRLINTEAFF.

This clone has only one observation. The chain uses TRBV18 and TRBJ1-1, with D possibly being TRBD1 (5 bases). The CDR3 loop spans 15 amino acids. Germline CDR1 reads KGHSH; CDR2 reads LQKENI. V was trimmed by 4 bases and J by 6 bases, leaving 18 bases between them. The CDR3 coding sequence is TGTGCCAGCTCACTACTCCAAGGGGCCGATGCTGAAGCTTTCTTT. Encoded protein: CASSLLQGADAEAFF.

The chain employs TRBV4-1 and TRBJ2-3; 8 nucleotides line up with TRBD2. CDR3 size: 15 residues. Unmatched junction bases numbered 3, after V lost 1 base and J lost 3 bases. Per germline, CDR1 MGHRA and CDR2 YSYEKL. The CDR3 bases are TGCGCCAGCAGCCAAGGACCGGGGGGGACAGATACGCAGTATTTT. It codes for CASSQGPGGTDTQYF.

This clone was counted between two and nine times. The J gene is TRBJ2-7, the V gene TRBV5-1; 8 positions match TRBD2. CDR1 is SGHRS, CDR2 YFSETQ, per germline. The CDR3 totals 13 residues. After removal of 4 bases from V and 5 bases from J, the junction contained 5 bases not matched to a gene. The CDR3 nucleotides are TGCGCCAGCAGCGTGACTAGCGTCAACGAGCAGTACTTC. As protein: CASSVTSVNEQYF.

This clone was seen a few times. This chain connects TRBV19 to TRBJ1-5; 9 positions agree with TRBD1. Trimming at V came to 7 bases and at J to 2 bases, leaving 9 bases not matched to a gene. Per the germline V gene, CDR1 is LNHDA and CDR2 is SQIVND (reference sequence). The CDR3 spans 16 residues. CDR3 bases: TGTGCCAGTACTGAACAGGGGGCGATCGGCAATCAGCCCCAGCATTTT. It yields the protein CASTEQGAIGNQPQHF. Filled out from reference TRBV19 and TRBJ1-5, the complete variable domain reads DGGITQSPKYLFRKEGQNVTLSCEQNLNHDAMYWYRQDPGQGLRLIYYSQIVNDFQKGDIAEGYSVSREKKESFPLTVTSAQKNPTAFYLCASTEQGAIGNQPQHFGDGTRLSIL.